Listed below are T cell receptor beta chains from one sample, sequenced in a study of cytomegalovirus exposure and HLA in healthy donors. The method was immunoSEQ multiplex PCR; TCRdb's version includes in-frame clones alone and lacks a portion of them. In the table there are around 130,000 clones, just under 75% of which are singletons. Source material: PBMCs. Source of these receptors: a man aged 40-49 years in good health and CMV-seropositive. The CDR3 runs from the conserved cysteine through the conserved F or W. A D gene is named only where the DNA matches it firmly. The size of a clone is reported for some rows only, either as once, few or many, or as a class for expanded clones.

CDR3 protein: CASSLPEGANVLTF
CDR3 DNA: TGTGCCAGCAGTTTACCGGAGGGAGCCAACGTCCTGACTTTC
clone size: few
J gene: TRBJ2-6
V gene: TRBV6-6
D gene: .

CDR3 protein: CASSMRGAYNEQFF
CDR3 DNA: TGTGCCAGCAGTATGCGGGGGGCCTACAATGAGCAGTTCTTC
clone size: .
J gene: TRBJ2-1
V gene: TRBV11-3
D gene: TRBD2

CDR3 protein: CASSRGPKNEKLFF
CDR3 DNA: TGTGCCAGCAGCAGGGGGCCGAAGAATGAAAAACTGTTTTTT
clone size: .
J gene: TRBJ1-4
V gene: TRBV25-1
D gene: TRBD1

CDR3 protein: CASSWGRADEAFF
CDR3 DNA: TGTGCCAGCAGCTGGGGCAGGGCCGATGAAGCTTTCTTT
clone size: few
J gene: TRBJ1-1
V gene: TRBV5-6
D gene: .

CDR3 protein: CASSPGGRYGYTF
CDR3 DNA: TGTGCCAGTAGTCCAGGGGGCCGGTATGGCTACACCTTC
clone size: .
J gene: TRBJ1-2
V gene: TRBV19
D gene: TRBD1

CDR3 protein: CASSLITGTATEKLFF
CDR3 DNA: TGTGCCAGCAGTTTAATTACCGGGACAGCAACTGAAAAACTGTTTTTT
clone size: .
J gene: TRBJ1-4
V gene: TRBV27
D gene: TRBD1

CDR3 protein: CASIDGQAKNIQYF
CDR3 DNA: TGTGCCAGCATTGATGGACAGGCCAAAAACATTCAGTACTTC
clone size: few
J gene: TRBJ2-4
V gene: TRBV6-6
D gene: .

CDR3 protein: CASSRTNRVNEKLFF
CDR3 DNA: TGCGCCAGCAGCCGCACAAACAGGGTTAATGAAAAACTGTTTTTT
clone size: .
J gene: TRBJ1-4
V gene: TRBV5-1
D gene: .

CDR3 protein: CASSHRREGGSYEQYF
CDR3 DNA: TGTGCCAGCAGCCACCGCCGGGAGGGGGGGTCCTACGAGCAGTACTTC
clone size: .
J gene: TRBJ2-7
V gene: TRBV7-6
D gene: TRBD2

CDR3 protein: CASSLWGQVSYNEQFF
CDR3 DNA: TGTGCCAGCAGCTTATGGGGACAGGTTTCTTACAATGAGCAGTTCTTC
clone size: .
J gene: TRBJ2-1
V gene: TRBV7-9
D gene: TRBD1

CDR3 protein: CASSLDSHPGANVLTF
CDR3 DNA: TGTGCCAGCAGCCTCGACAGCCACCCTGGGGCCAACGTCCTGACTTTC
clone size: .
J gene: TRBJ2-6
V gene: TRBV7-9
D gene: .

CDR3 protein: CASSNSDGRGHNEQFF
CDR3 DNA: TGTGCCAGCAGCAACTCCGACGGGAGAGGACACAATGAGCAGTTCTTC
clone size: .
J gene: TRBJ2-1
V gene: TRBV6-6
D gene: .

CDR3 protein: CASNRRDGTEAFF
CDR3 DNA: TGTGCCAGCAACCGCAGGGATGGCACTGAAGCTTTCTTT
clone size: .
J gene: TRBJ1-1
V gene: TRBV6-1
D gene: .

CDR3 protein: CASSATGTGVNTEAFF
CDR3 DNA: TGTGCCAGCAGCGCCACCGGGACAGGAGTGAACACTGAAGCTTTCTTT
clone size: once
J gene: TRBJ1-1
V gene: TRBV9
D gene: TRBD1

CDR3 protein: CAISTESSYNEQFF
CDR3 DNA: TGTGCCATCAGCACAGAAAGCTCCTACAATGAGCAGTTCTTC
clone size: .
J gene: TRBJ2-1
V gene: TRBV10-3
D gene: .

CDR3 protein: CASTYNRAAGEKLFF
CDR3 DNA: TGTGCCAGCACGTACAACCGAGCGGCTGGCGAAAAACTGTTTTTT
clone size: .
J gene: TRBJ1-4
V gene: TRBV19
D gene: .

CDR3 protein: CASSPNLDYGYTF
CDR3 DNA: TGTGCCAGCAGTCCCAATTTAGACTATGGCTACACCTTC
clone size: few
J gene: TRBJ1-2
V gene: TRBV28
D gene: .

CDR3 protein: CASSARTGVIQPQHF
CDR3 DNA: TGTGCCAGCAGTGCACGGACAGGGGTCATTCAGCCCCAGCATTTT
clone size: few
J gene: TRBJ1-5
V gene: TRBV6-1
D gene: TRBD1

CDR3 protein: CASSLLAGDEQFF
CDR3 DNA: TGTGCCAGCTCACTTCTAGCGGGGGACGAGCAGTTCTTC
clone size: .
J gene: TRBJ2-1
V gene: TRBV18
D gene: TRBD2

CDR3 protein: CASRGDSGRSQVGQYF
CDR3 DNA: TGTGCCAGCAGGGGAGATAGCGGGAGGTCCCAAGTCGGGCAGTACTTC
clone size: .
J gene: TRBJ2-5
V gene: TRBV28
D gene: TRBD2

CDR3 protein: CASSPGQGGNEKLFF
CDR3 DNA: TGTGCCAGCAGCCCCGGACAGGGTGGTAATGAAAAACTGTTTTTT
clone size: few
J gene: TRBJ1-4
V gene: TRBV6-4
D gene: TRBD1

CDR3 protein: CASSLGAGQETQYF
CDR3 DNA: TGTGCCAGCAGCTTAGGGGCAGGGCAAGAGACCCAGTACTTC
clone size: .
J gene: TRBJ2-5
V gene: TRBV7-7
D gene: .

CDR3 protein: CAISESNGANYGYTF
CDR3 DNA: TGTGCCATCAGTGAGTCGAACGGAGCTAACTATGGCTACACCTTC
clone size: .
J gene: TRBJ1-2
V gene: TRBV10-3
D gene: .

CDR3 protein: CASSFDRESSGRGGNEQFF
CDR3 DNA: TGCGCCAGCAGCTTTGACAGGGAGTCTAGCGGGAGGGGTGGCAATGAGCAGTTCTTC
clone size: .
J gene: TRBJ2-1
V gene: TRBV5-1
D gene: TRBD2

CDR3 protein: CASRGTSGTGGEVNEKLFF
CDR3 DNA: TGTGCCAGCAGGGGTACATCCGGGACAGGGGGCGAGGTTAATGAAAAACTGTTTTTT
clone size: .
J gene: TRBJ1-4
V gene: TRBV7-9
D gene: TRBD1

CDR3 protein: CASSLTGVNIQYF
CDR3 DNA: TGTGCCAGCAGCTTGACGGGAGTAAACATTCAGTACTTC
clone size: .
J gene: TRBJ2-4
V gene: TRBV5-4
D gene: .

CDR3 protein: CASSTRGWGNTEAFF
CDR3 DNA: TGTGCCAGTAGTACCAGGGGATGGGGGAACACTGAAGCTTTCTTT
clone size: .
J gene: TRBJ1-1
V gene: TRBV19
D gene: .

CDR3 protein: CASSWGDLNQPQHF
CDR3 DNA: TGCGCCAGCAGCTGGGGGGACCTCAATCAGCCCCAGCATTTT
clone size: .
J gene: TRBJ1-5
V gene: TRBV5-1
D gene: .

CDR3 protein: CASALKGAGEQFF
CDR3 DNA: TGCGCCAGCGCCTTGAAGGGGGCCGGTGAGCAGTTCTTC
clone size: .
J gene: TRBJ2-1
V gene: TRBV5-1
D gene: TRBD1

CDR3 protein: CASSFGTEQPQHF
CDR3 DNA: TGTGCCAGCAGCTTCGGCACAGAACAGCCCCAGCATTTT
clone size: .
J gene: TRBJ1-5
V gene: TRBV7-9
D gene: .

CDR3 protein: CATSREGTGAYEQYF
CDR3 DNA: TGTGCCACCAGCAGAGAAGGGACAGGGGCTTACGAGCAGTACTTC
clone size: .
J gene: TRBJ2-7
V gene: TRBV15
D gene: TRBD1

CDR3 protein: CASSEGQGFYEQYF
CDR3 DNA: TGTGCCAGCAGTGAGGGACAGGGGTTCTACGAGCAGTACTTC
clone size: .
J gene: TRBJ2-7
V gene: TRBV6-4
D gene: TRBD1

CDR3 protein: CASSQPDRGAAIALGYTF
CDR3 DNA: TGCGCCAGCAGCCAACCCGACAGGGGGGCCGCGATCGCTCTTGGCTACACCTTC
clone size: .
J gene: TRBJ1-2
V gene: TRBV4-1
D gene: TRBD1

CDR3 protein: CASSGAGGRGETQYF
CDR3 DNA: TGTGCCAGCAGCGGAGCGGGGGGGAGGGGTGAGACCCAGTACTTC
clone size: .
J gene: TRBJ2-5
V gene: TRBV28
D gene: TRBD2

CDR3 protein: CASRGLAGGHEQYF
CDR3 DNA: TGCGCCAGCAGGGGACTAGCGGGAGGCCACGAGCAGTACTTC
clone size: .
J gene: TRBJ2-7
V gene: TRBV2
D gene: TRBD2

CDR3 protein: CASSQVQAGGSNTGELFF
CDR3 DNA: TGCGCCAGCAGCCAAGTCCAGGCCGGAGGGTCGAACACCGGGGAGCTGTTTTTT
clone size: .
J gene: TRBJ2-2
V gene: TRBV4-1
D gene: .

CDR3 protein: CASSLSSGGTDTQYF
CDR3 DNA: TGTGCCAGCAGTTTATCAAGCGGGGGCACAGATACGCAGTATTTT
clone size: .
J gene: TRBJ2-3
V gene: TRBV28
D gene: TRBD2

CDR3 protein: CASSPGTGGVVNEQFF
CDR3 DNA: TGTGCCAGCAGCCCCGGGACAGGGGGCGTTGTCAATGAGCAGTTCTTC
clone size: .
J gene: TRBJ2-1
V gene: TRBV4-2
D gene: TRBD1

CDR3 protein: CASSVSGTGVETQYF
CDR3 DNA: TGTGCCAGCAGCGTAAGCGGGACAGGGGTAGAGACCCAGTACTTC
clone size: .
J gene: TRBJ2-5
V gene: TRBV9
D gene: TRBD1

CDR3 protein: CASSSSTYEQYF
CDR3 DNA: TGCGCCAGCAGCTCGTCAACCTACGAGCAGTACTTC
clone size: .
J gene: TRBJ2-7
V gene: TRBV5-1
D gene: .

CDR3 protein: CASSLAWSSYEQYF
CDR3 DNA: TGCGCCAGCAGCTTGGCCTGGAGCTCCTACGAGCAGTACTTC
clone size: few
J gene: TRBJ2-7
V gene: TRBV5-1
D gene: .

CDR3 protein: CASSETRVANEQYF
CDR3 DNA: TGTGCCAGCAGCGAAACCAGGGTCGCGAACGAGCAGTACTTC
clone size: .
J gene: TRBJ2-7
V gene: TRBV7-9
D gene: .

CDR3 protein: CASSAGGPNEKLFF
CDR3 DNA: TGTGCCAGCAGTGCGGGGGGGCCTAATGAAAAACTGTTTTTT
clone size: .
J gene: TRBJ1-4
V gene: TRBV2
D gene: .

CDR3 protein: CAISGGQGGEQYF
CDR3 DNA: TGTGCCATCAGTGGCGGACAGGGAGGCGAGCAGTACTTC
clone size: .
J gene: TRBJ2-7
V gene: TRBV10-3
D gene: TRBD1

CDR3 protein: CAYHRGHTDTQYF
CDR3 DNA: TGTGCCTACCACAGGGGGCACACAGATACGCAGTATTTT
clone size: .
J gene: TRBJ2-3
V gene: TRBV30
D gene: TRBD1

CDR3 protein: CAWSKAVQETQYF
CDR3 DNA: TGTGCCTGGAGTAAAGCGGTACAAGAGACCCAGTACTTC
clone size: .
J gene: TRBJ2-5
V gene: TRBV30
D gene: .

CDR3 protein: CASSPLPATGIASGANVLTF
CDR3 DNA: TGTGCCAGTAGTCCTCTTCCAGCGACAGGGATTGCCTCTGGGGCCAACGTCCTGACTTTC
clone size: few
J gene: TRBJ2-6
V gene: TRBV19
D gene: TRBD1

CDR3 protein: CASSLRLAGGPGEQFF
CDR3 DNA: TGTGCCAGCAGCTTAAGATTAGCGGGAGGGCCGGGAGAGCAGTTCTTC
clone size: .
J gene: TRBJ2-1
V gene: TRBV5-4
D gene: TRBD2

CDR3 protein: CASSAQGTGGNTIYF
CDR3 DNA: TGTGCCAGCAGTGCTCAGGGGACCGGAGGAAACACCATATATTTT
clone size: .
J gene: TRBJ1-3
V gene: TRBV6-1
D gene: .

CDR3 protein: CASSEAGTSAYEQHF
CDR3 DNA: TGTGCCAGCAGCGAAGCGGGGACTAGCGCTTACGAGCAGCACTTC
clone size: .
J gene: TRBJ2-7
V gene: TRBV6-1
D gene: TRBD2

CDR3 protein: CASSISREETQYF
CDR3 DNA: TGTGCCAGTAGTATCTCCAGGGAAGAGACCCAGTACTTC
clone size: .
J gene: TRBJ2-5
V gene: TRBV19
D gene: .

CDR3 protein: CASAGDNYGYTF
CDR3 DNA: TGTGCCAGCGCAGGGGATAACTATGGCTACACCTTC
clone size: .
J gene: TRBJ1-2
V gene: TRBV18
D gene: .

CDR3 protein: CASRSGTVFGNEQFF
CDR3 DNA: TGTGCCAGCAGGTCCGGGACAGTCTTTGGCAATGAGCAGTTCTTC
clone size: .
J gene: TRBJ2-1
V gene: TRBV6-6
D gene: TRBD1

CDR3 protein: CAWSVGQAGGNIQYF
CDR3 DNA: TGTGCCTGGAGTGTCGGACAGGCCGGGGGAAACATTCAGTACTTC
clone size: few
J gene: TRBJ2-4
V gene: TRBV30
D gene: .

CDR3 protein: CSVEGTSGGGSSYEQYF
CDR3 DNA: TGCAGCGTTGAAGGGACTAGCGGGGGGGGGAGCTCCTACGAGCAGTACTTC
clone size: .
J gene: TRBJ2-7
V gene: TRBV29-1
D gene: TRBD2